The TCR beta chain under discussion was sequenced for a study of T cells expressing NK-cell markers. Study as a whole: Among the eight sequenced donors, seven tested HCMV-seropositive and one tested seronegative. Study-wide results and caveats: Five or six of the donors carried dominant NKG2C+ clonotypes that took up roughly 1.0-8% of their CD8+ T cells. These clonotypes, the leaders elsewhere, also led the CD3+CD56-NKG2C+ fraction in several donors.

As for this clonotype: The antigen is undetermined.

Germline V gene data show CDR1 as GTSNPN and CDR2 as SVGIG (reference sequence). The CDR3 has 11 amino acids. Template switching by 5'RACE with UMIs generated the TCR beta cDNA. TCRdb reanalyzed the 5' RACE reads and collapses them to one entry per CDR3 protein, without DNA. The sample includes a few hundred thousand distinct CDR3 sequences. Material for sequencing was blood T cells: a sorted CD56 or NKG2C T cell subset, CD4+ or CD8+ T cells, or bulk PBMC T cells (not recorded which). The chain links TRBV30 to TRBJ2-1. The sequence derives from a man aged 18-75 years in good health. CDR3 amino acids: CALDRHNEQFF.